The T cell receptor beta chain described here comes from a study of early T cells in non-severe SARS-CoV-2 infection. In the study overall: It was bulk RNA from unsorted whole blood that was sequenced, and the chains were unpaired. Study-level results: A preference for anti-spike CD8 responses marked VDJdb matching, which missed private and CD4 specificities.

Unique molecular identifiers were affixed to single, distinct cDNA molecules. TCRdb passed the 5' RACE reads through MiXCR, listing each CDR3 protein once. This table holds 20,000 to 25,000 distinct CDR3 sequences, roughly 4.8% found once. CDR3 length equals 13 residues. V lost 4 bases and J lost 5, with 12 bases in between. CDR1 and CDR2 from the germline V gene are SGHVS and FNYEAQ. Ten or more counts support this clonotype. The antigen remains undetermined. The TCR comes from an adult who was a healthcare worker with PCR-confirmed SARS-CoV-2 infection or an uninfected control (not recorded which). Source material: whole blood. The V and J genes are TRBV7-6 and TRBJ2-7; D not certain. DNA of the CDR3: TGTGCCAGCAGCTCGGGCCCCTTTGACGAGCAGTACTTC. Protein product: CASSSGPFDEQYF.